This T cell receptor beta chain came from a study of metastatic and nonmetastatic thyroid tumors (dated by TCRdb to 2020 to 2022). As for the study more broadly: For patients with malignant and with benign thyroid disease, the researchers compared repertoires between peripheral blood samples and tumor or nodule tissue samples.

The receptor library was made with PCR. Sequencer: Illumina HiSeq 4000. High-throughput sequencing was used to profile the CDR3 region of the TCR beta-chain in every patient. In the source study's methods: CDR3 differences across clinicopathological groups were used to build a classifier for discriminating distant-metastatic papillary thyroid cancer patients. The Shannon index was used to measure repertoire diversity, and the Morisita-Horn index was used to measure how similar tumor and blood repertoires were. TCRdb trimmed public reads at Q25 via fastp, called clones via MiXCR and kept in-frame beta chains. The V and J calls here are based on TCRdb, not the publication. The sample yields roughly 23,000 clones; about 15% were counted once. Roughly 14% of the sample is taken by the ten largest. Clipping removes 2 bases from V and 7 bases from J, with 11 as the unmatched junction base count. The germline V gene (reference sequence) gives CDR1 as LGHDT and CDR2 as YNNKEL. The CDR3 runs 15 residues from the cysteine to the phenylalanine. Only the CDR3 DNA stays, 45 bases, in frame from base 1.

No treatment had been received by any patient before thyroid surgery. Using T-cell receptor beta sequencing, the researchers looked back retrospectively at clinical samples from patients, gathered between about 2012 and 2019. This clone was seen repeatedly, ten times or more. The antigen this receptor binds is unknown. No clone much larger than this one lies a single base away; base qualities are absent. The investigation overall reported the following: TCR beta diversity was reported as significantly higher in malignant tumors than in benign nodules, in both blood and tumor samples.

This clonotype originated in a female donor with papillary thyroid cancer or a benign thyroid nodule (not recorded which). Some clones in this sample may be carry-over from other donors' samples. The specimen was tumor tissue. The V gene is TRBV3-1 and the J gene is TRBJ2-7; 7 bases in the junction line up with TRBD2. The DNA sequence reads TGTGCCAGCAGCCAACTTGGGGGGAGGGCAGGTGAGCAGTACTTC. Translated, it gives CASSQLGGRAGEQYF.